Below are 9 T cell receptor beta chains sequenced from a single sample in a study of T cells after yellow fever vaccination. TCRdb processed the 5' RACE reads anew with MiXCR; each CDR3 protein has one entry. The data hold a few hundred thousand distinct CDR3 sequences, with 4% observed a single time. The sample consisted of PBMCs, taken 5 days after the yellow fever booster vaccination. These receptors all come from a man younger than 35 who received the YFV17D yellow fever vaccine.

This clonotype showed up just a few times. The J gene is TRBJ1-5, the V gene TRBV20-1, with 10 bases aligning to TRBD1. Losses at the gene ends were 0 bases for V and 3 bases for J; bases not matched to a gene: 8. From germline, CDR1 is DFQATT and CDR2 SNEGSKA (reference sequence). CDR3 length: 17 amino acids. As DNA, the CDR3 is TGCAGTGCTAGAGATCTTGGGACAGGGGCTTACAATCAGCCCCAGCATTTT. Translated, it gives CSARDLGTGAYNQPQHF.

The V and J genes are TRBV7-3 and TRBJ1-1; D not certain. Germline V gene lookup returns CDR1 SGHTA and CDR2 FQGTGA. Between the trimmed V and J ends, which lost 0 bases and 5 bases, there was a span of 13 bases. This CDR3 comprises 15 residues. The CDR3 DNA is TGTGCCAGCAGCTTAACTGCGGGTCGGGATACTGAAGCTTTCTTT. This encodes CASSLTAGRDTEAFF.

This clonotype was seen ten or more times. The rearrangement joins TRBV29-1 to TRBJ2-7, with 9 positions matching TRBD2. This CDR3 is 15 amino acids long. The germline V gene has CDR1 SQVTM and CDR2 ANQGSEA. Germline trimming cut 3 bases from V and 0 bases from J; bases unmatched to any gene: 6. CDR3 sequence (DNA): TGCAGCGTTGAGGCTAGCGGGGCCCTCTCCTACGAGCAGTACTTC. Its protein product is CSVEASGALSYEQYF.

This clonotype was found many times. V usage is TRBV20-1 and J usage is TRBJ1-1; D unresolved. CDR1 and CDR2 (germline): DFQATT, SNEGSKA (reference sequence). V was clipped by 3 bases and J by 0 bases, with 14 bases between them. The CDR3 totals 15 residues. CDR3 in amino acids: CSARSGFGVNTEAFF. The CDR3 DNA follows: TGCAGTGCTAGGTCCGGTTTCGGGGTGAACACTGAAGCTTTCTTT.

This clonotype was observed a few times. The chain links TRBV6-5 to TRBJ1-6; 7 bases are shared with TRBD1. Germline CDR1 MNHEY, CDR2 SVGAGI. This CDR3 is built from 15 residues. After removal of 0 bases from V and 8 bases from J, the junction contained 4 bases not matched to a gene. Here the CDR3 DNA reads TGTGCCAGCAGTTACTCGACCGGACAGGATTCACCCCTCCACTTT. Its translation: CASSYSTGQDSPLHF.

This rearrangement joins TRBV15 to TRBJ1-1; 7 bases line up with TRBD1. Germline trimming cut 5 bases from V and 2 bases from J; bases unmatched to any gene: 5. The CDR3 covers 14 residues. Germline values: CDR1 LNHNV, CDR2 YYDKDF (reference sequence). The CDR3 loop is CATSARDSNTEAFF. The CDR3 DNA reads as TGTGCCACCAGCGCCCGGGACAGTAACACTGAAGCTTTCTTT.

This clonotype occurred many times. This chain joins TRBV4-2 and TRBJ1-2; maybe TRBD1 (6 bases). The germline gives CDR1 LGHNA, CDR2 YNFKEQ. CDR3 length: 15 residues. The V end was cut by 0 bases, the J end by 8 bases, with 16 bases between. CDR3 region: CASSQDLSRGRGYTF. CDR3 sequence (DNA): TGTGCCAGCAGCCAAGATTTAAGCAGGGGTCGAGGCTACACCTTC.

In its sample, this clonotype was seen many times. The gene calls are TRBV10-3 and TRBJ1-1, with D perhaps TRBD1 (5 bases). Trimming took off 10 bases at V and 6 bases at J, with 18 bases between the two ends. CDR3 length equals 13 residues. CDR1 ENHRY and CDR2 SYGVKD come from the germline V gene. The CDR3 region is CATLRDVNAEAFF. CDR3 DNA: TGTGCCACCCTGAGGGACGTAAACGCTGAAGCTTTCTTT.

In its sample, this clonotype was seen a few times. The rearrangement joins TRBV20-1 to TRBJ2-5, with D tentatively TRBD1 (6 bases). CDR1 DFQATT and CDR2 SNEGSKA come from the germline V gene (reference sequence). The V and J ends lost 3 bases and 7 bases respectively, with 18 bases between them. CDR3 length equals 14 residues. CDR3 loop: CSASVLGAQGTQYF. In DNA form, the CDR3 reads TGCAGTGCTAGTGTCTTGGGGGCCCAGGGGACCCAGTACTTC.